This TCR beta chain was obtained from a study of graft-versus-host responses after intestinal transplantation. Turning to the study itself: Those transplanted obtained multivisceral, liver-intestinal, or isolated intestinal grafts. The recipients all started with anti-thymocyte globulin induction and then took tacrolimus and steroids for 2 to 4 years. Whole-study results and caveats: Recipient marrow contained GvH clones, some of which appeared first in ileum or blood. Peak circulating GvH clone levels tracked with early post-transplant HvG declines.

V shed 3 bases, J shed 3 bases, and the junction held 4 bases outside the gene matches. Germline V gene sequence: CDR1 LNHDA, CDR2 SQIVND (reference sequence). CDR3 length: 14 residues. Regarding this clone: The antigen remains unidentified.

The data were produced by immunoSEQ multiplex PCR, yet TCRdb's version contains in-frame clones alone and is incomplete. The table shows about 99,000 clones, with roughly 90% occurring only once. The TCR sequence derives from a human donor who was the organ donor for an intestinal transplant. V is TRBV19 and J is TRBJ2-7; 8 bases are a match to TRBD1. The sample consisted of unstimulated CD8+ T cells sorted from spleen or lymph node cells, taken before transplant. The CDR3: CASSMVQGGYEQYF. CDR3 DNA sequence: TGTGCCAGTAGTATGGTACAGGGGGGCTACGAGCAGTACTTC.